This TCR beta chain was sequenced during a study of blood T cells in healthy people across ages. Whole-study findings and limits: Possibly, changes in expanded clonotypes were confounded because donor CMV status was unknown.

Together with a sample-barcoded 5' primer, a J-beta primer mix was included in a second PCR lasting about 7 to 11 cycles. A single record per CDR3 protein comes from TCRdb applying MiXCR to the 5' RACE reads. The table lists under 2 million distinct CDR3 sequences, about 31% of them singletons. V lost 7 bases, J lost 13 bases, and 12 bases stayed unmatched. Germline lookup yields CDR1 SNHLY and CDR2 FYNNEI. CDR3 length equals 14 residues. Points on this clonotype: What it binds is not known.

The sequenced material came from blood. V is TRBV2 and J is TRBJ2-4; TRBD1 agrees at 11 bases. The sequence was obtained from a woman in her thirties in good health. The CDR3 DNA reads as TGTGCCAGCATCGGGACAGGGGGTCTGTACGGGCAGTACTTC. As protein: CASIGTGGLYGQYF.